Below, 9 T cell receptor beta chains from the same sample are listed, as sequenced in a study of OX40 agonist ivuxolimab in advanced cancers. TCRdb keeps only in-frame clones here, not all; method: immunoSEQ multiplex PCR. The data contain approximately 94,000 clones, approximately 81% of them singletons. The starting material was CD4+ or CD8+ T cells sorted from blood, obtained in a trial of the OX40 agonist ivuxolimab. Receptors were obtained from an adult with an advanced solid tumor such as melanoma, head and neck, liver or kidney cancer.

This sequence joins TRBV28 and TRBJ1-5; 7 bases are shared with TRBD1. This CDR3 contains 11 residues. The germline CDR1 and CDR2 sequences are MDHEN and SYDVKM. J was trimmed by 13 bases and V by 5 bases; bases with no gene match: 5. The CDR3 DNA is TGTGCCAGCAGTAACCGGGACAGTCAGCATTTT. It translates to CASSNRDSQHF. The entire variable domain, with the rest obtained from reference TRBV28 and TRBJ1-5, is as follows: DVKVTQSSRYLVKRTGEKVFLECVQDMDHENMFWYRQDPGLGLRLIYFSYDVKMKEKGDIPEGYSVSREKKERFSLILESASTNQTSMYLCASSNRDSQHFGDGTRLSIL.

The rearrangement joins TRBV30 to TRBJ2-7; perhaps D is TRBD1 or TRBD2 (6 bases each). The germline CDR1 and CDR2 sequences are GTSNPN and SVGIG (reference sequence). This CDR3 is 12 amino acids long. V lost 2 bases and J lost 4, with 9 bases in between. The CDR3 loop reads CAWSTGAYEQYF. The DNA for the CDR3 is TGTGCCTGGAGTACGGGGGCTTACGAGCAGTACTTC. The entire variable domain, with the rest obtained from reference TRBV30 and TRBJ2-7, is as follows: SQTIHQWPATLVQPVGSPLSLECTVEGTSNPNLYWYRQAAGRGLQLLFYSVGIGQISSEVPQNLSASRPQDRQFILSSKKLLLSDSGFYLCAWSTGAYEQYFGPGTRLTVT.

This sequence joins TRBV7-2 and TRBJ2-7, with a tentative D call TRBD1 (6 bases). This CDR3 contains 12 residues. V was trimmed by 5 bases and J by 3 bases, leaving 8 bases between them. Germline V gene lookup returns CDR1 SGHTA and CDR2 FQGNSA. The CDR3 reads CASSVQGYEQYF. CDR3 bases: TGTGCCAGCAGCGTACAGGGCTACGAGCAGTACTTC.

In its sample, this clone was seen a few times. The CDR3 sequence: CASSWDSMNTEAFF. The CDR3 DNA is TGTGCCAGCAGCTGGGACAGCATGAACACTGAAGCTTTCTTT. The chain couples TRBV9 to TRBJ1-1, with TRBD1 identical over 7 bases. This CDR3 contains 14 residues. Germline CDR1 SGDLS, CDR2 YYNGEE. The V segment lost 4 bases and the J segment 0 bases; nucleotides outside the gene matches: 3.

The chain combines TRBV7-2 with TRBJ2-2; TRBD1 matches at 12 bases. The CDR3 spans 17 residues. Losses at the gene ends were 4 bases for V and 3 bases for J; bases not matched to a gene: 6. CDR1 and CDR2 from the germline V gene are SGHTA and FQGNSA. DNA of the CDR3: TGTGCCAGCAGCTCCGGGACAGGGGGCGCGTACACCGGGGAGCTGTTTTTT. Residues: CASSSGTGGAYTGELFF.

DNA for the CDR3: TGCGCCAGCAGCCAAGACCACAGTGGGCCGGGGCGTCAAGAGACCCAGTACTTC. Its protein is CASSQDHSGPGRQETQYF. The V and J genes are TRBV4-3 and TRBJ2-5; possibly TRBD1 or TRBD2 for D (5 bases each). Germline CDR1 reads LGHNA; CDR2 reads YSLEER. V lost 0 bases and J lost 2, with 19 bases in between. This CDR3 comprises 18 residues.

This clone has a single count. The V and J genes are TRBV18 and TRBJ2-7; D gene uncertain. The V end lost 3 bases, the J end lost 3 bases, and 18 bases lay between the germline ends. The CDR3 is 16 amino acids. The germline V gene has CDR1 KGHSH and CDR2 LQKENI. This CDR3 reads CASSPTAPAGNYEQYF. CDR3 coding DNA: TGTGCCAGCTCACCCACCGCCCCGGCAGGAAACTACGAGCAGTACTTC.

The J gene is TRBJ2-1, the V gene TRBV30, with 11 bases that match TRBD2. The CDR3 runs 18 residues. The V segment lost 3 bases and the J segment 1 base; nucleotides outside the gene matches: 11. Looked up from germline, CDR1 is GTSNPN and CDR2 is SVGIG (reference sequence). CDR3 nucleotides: TGTGCCTGGAGCACCGCCCGCCCTAGCGGGGGGTCCTACAATGAGCAGTTCTTC. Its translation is CAWSTARPSGGSYNEQFF.

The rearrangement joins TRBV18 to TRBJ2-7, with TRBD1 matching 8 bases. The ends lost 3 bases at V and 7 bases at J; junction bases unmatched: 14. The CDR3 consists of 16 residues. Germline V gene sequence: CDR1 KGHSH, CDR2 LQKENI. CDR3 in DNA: TGTGCCAGCTCACCGGCCAAGGACAGGGCCCACTGGGAGCAGTACTTC. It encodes CASSPAKDRAHWEQYF.